This record concerns one T cell receptor beta chain sequence. Its specificity is unknown. There are 15 residues in the CDR3. Germline lookup yields CDR1 DFQATT and CDR2 SNEGSKA (reference sequence). Trimming removed 3 bases from V and 1 base from J; junction bases left unmatched: 7. The data were taken from a study of response to subunit inactivated influenza vaccine. Study results and limitations: Researchers suggested that each seasonal influenza vaccination recruits few new T cells.

MiXCR, run by TCRdb on the RT-PCR reads, gives a single entry per CDR3 protein. The profile shows about 500,000 distinct CDR3 sequences, approximately 15% of them singletons. The source is a man aged 45 to 70 who received an inactivated influenza vaccine. The chain links TRBV20-1 to TRBJ2-7; TRBD2 aligns across 9 bases. Specimen: CD4+ T cells sorted from PBMCs, collected approximately 25 months after vaccination. DNA for the CDR3: TGCAGTGCTAGGCCGCGGAGCGGGAGGTCCTACGAGCAGTACTTC. This translates into CSARPRSGRSYEQYF.